The clone carrying this TCR beta chain has more than one count but fewer than ten. Its antigen is unidentified. Germline V gene data show CDR1 as SGHTA and CDR2 as FQGNSA. The CDR3 has 17 amino acids. Trimming left V 2 bases short and J 0 bases short, with 15 bases between. For the second PCR, which ran for roughly 6 to 12 cycles, a sample-barcoded 5' primer and a J-beta primer mix were used. Each CDR3 protein gets one entry after TCRdb re-called the 5' RACE reads with MiXCR. The table has approximately 880,000 distinct CDR3 sequences, 45% to 50% seen once; the top ten hold roughly an eighth. Donors were systemically healthy Caucasian individuals from Russia aged 6 to 90 years. Every donor provided 7.5 to 10 milliliters of peripheral blood. This record comes from a study of blood T cells in healthy people across ages. Overall study results and limits: As naive T cell percentage varied, TCR beta diversity correlated strongly with it. Unknown donor CMV status possibly confounded expanded clonotype changes.

This TCR came from a young man in good health. The sample comprised blood. This chain links TRBV7-2 with TRBJ2-3; D may be TRBD1 (7 bases). CDR3 protein: CASSLFLQGTSTDTQYF. The CDR3 DNA reads as TGTGCCAGCAGCTTATTTTTACAGGGGACTAGCACAGATACGCAGTATTTT.